The entry below gives a single T cell receptor beta chain sequence along with its context. This clonotype showed up many times. The antigen it recognizes is unknown. The sample holds no much larger clone one base away, and base qualities are not on file. This entry belongs to a study of regulatory T cells in long-lasting Graves disease (dated by TCRdb to the early 2020s). For the wider study: Persistent Graves' disease was defined as persistently positive TSH receptor autoantibodies together with antithyroid drug treatment for over 5 years. This study used TCR sequencing and RNA sequencing of peripheral blood to compare persistent Graves' disease patients against newly diagnosed Graves' disease patients. A total of about 33 samples underwent TCR sequencing, from some 13 patients with persistent Graves' disease and approximately 20 patients with newly diagnosed Graves' disease. In the clinical cohort, patients with persistent Graves' disease had used antithyroid drugs for an average of around ten years. The study was registered as a clinical trial and conducted in China.

Study-wide conclusions, independent of this receptor: The authors acknowledged the small sample size as a limitation that may reduce accuracy. Only peripheral blood was studied, because thyroid tissue, the primary lesion, was inaccessible. Compared with newly diagnosed patients, persistent Graves' disease patients had lower TCR Shannon entropy and fewer highly expanded clones, which suggests clonal expansion. Sequencing and analysis were limited to the TCR beta chain. Persistent patients shared more public clonotypes among themselves (around 3,000) than newly diagnosed patients did (roughly 920). TRBV28, TRBJ1-2 and TRBJ2-5 were preferentially used in persistent disease, while TRBV20-1 and TRBJ2-1 were favored in newly diagnosed disease.

Sample time point, as interpreted from the label and publication: persistent/refractory GD, antithyroid drugs over 5 years with positive TRAb. RNA was extracted from PBMCs in TRIzol for both TCR sequencing and RNA sequencing. The diagnosis of Graves' disease followed American Thyroid Association guidelines. Patients were recruited from an endocrinology department in Xi'an, China. Each patient gave approximately 9 milliliters of peripheral blood, collected in an EDTA anticoagulant tube. Ficoll Paque Plus density gradient separation was used to isolate PBMCs, and no additional T cell sorting was done. An Agilent 2100 Bioanalyzer and agarose gel were used to assess RNA quality, and a NanoDrop 2000 was used to measure RNA concentration. The receptor library was made with multiplex PCR. The data were produced on an Illumina HiSeq 4000. CDR3 regions were amplified by Arm-PCR with iRepertoire HTBI primers to construct TCR beta libraries. Before sequencing, the PCR products went through gel purification. Per the original workflow: Gene usage analysis of CDR3 amino acid clonotypes used the approximately 62 TRBV and about 14 TRBJ segments found across samples. COPE and FqMerger were used to merge filtered high-quality paired reads into contigs. BLAST was used to align contigs to IMGT TRBV, TRBD and TRBJ reference genes, with CDR3 defined following IMGT. Clonotypes above 0.1% frequency were classified as highly expanded clones. Shannon entropy was used to measure repertoire diversity, and the Gini coefficient was used to measure V-J evenness. Clonotypes shared by more than one individual were considered public. TCRdb reworked the public reads: Q25 trimming with fastp, MiXCR clone assembly, productive beta chains retained. All rows with the same CDR3 protein become a single entry with the most common DNA and genes. For this entry, the V and J calls and clone size follow TCRdb and not the study's own pipeline. This sample comprises about 470,000 distinct CDR3 sequences, under 25% of them detected only once. The top ten hold 7.1% of the sample.

CDR1 and CDR2 are drawn from the germline V gene: MDHEN, SYDVKM. The CDR3 goes from the cysteine to the phenylalanine over 12 residues. Only CDR3 DNA is held: 36 bases, read in frame from base 1. Trimming takes 6 bases from V and 5 bases from J, and the germline ends sit 10 bases apart. The sample in question was peripheral blood mononuclear cells (PBMCs), obtained when the disease was refractory, from a patient treated with antithyroid drugs. This TCR derives from a female donor with Graves disease. The rearrangement joined TRBV28 to TRBJ2-5; possibly the D gene is TRBD1, per 6 matching bases. The DNA sequence is TGTGCCAGCAGACAGGGATTCGAGACCCAGTACTTC. It is translated as CASRQGFETQYF.